Presented here are 7 T cell receptor beta chains from one specimen sequenced in a study of cytomegalovirus exposure and HLA in healthy donors. The PCR employed 60 Vbeta primers together with 13 Jbeta primers. TCRdb keeps only in-frame clones here, not all; method: immunoSEQ multiplex PCR. Of some 180,000 clones in the sample, around three quarters are singletons; the top ten hold 1.5% to 2%. Sequenced input: PBMCs. The receptor source for this set is a woman aged 30 to 39 in good health and CMV-seronegative.

This clone was found once. V gene TRBV2 combines with J gene TRBJ2-1, with TRBD1 as a possible D gene (6 bases). Germline CDR1 is SNHLY and CDR2 is FYNNEI. V dropped 8 bases and J dropped 3 bases, with 11 bases sitting between them. This CDR3 has 13 residues. CDR3 DNA sequence: TGTGCCAGCGGGGGCGGAATCTACAATGAGCAGTTCTTC. Translation: CASGGGIYNEQFF.

The rearrangement uses TRBV13 and TRBJ2-3; D possibly corresponds to TRBD2 (6 bases). This CDR3 region has 14 residues. CDR1 PRHDT and CDR2 FYEKMQ come from the germline V gene (reference sequence). Between the trimmed V and J ends, which lost 8 bases and 0 bases, there was a span of 12 bases. The chain's CDR3 is CASAEGRSTDTQYF. CDR3 bases: TGTGCCAGCGCGGAGGGACGAAGCACAGATACGCAGTATTTT.

This clone has only one observation. This chain uses TRBV30 with TRBJ2-5; maybe TRBD1 (5 bases). The length of the CDR3 is 14 residues. Trimming took off 6 bases at V and 1 base at J, with 15 bases between the two ends. Per the germline V gene, CDR1 is GTSNPN and CDR2 is SVGIG (reference sequence). The CDR3 here is CACWAPGPQETQYF. CDR3 DNA: TGTGCCTGCTGGGCCCCAGGGCCCCAAGAGACCCAGTACTTC.

J is TRBJ1-2 and V is TRBV30; D not resolved. This CDR3 comprises 13 residues. V dropped 1 base and J dropped 8 bases, with 14 bases sitting between them. CDR1 and CDR2 from the germline V gene are GTSNPN and SVGIG (reference sequence). The CDR3 reads CAWSGHLIEGYTF. CDR3 DNA sequence: TGTGCCTGGAGTGGACACCTAATAGAAGGCTACACCTTC.

Here the CDR3 reads CAWTVGQGEKLFF. The DNA for the CDR3 is TGTGCCTGGACGGTGGGACAGGGAGAAAAACTGTTTTTT. The chain is built from TRBV30 and TRBJ1-4; 9 nucleotides align to TRBD1. J was trimmed by 8 bases and V by 4 bases; bases with no gene match: 5. Germline V lookup: CDR1 GTSNPN, CDR2 SVGIG (reference sequence). The CDR3 runs 13 residues. Full variable domain (remainder filled in from reference TRBV30 and TRBJ1-4): SQTIHQWPATLVQPVGSPLSLECTVEGTSNPNLYWYRQAAGRGLQLLFYSVGIGQISSEVPQNLSASRPQDRQFILSSKKLLLSDSGFYLCAWTVGQGEKLFFGSGTQLSVL.

The chain couples TRBV12-5 to TRBJ1-2; a possible D gene is TRBD1 (5 bases). The CDR3 loop spans 14 amino acids. Germline CDR1 LGHNT, CDR2 FRNRAP. V shed 4 bases and J shed 8 bases, with 17 bases lying between them. For the CDR3, the DNA is TGTGCTAGTGGTTCCCGATCGGCGGGGGTCGGCTACACCTTC. Its protein is CASGSRSAGVGYTF.

The rearrangement joins TRBV6-6 to TRBJ1-2; TRBD1 might be the D (5 bases). The germline CDR1 and CDR2 sequences are MNHNY and SVGAGI (reference sequence). The CDR3 extends over 15 amino acids. V was shortened by 6 bases and J by 2 bases, with 16 bases between the two germline ends. CDR3 amino acids: CASRKTIGGNYGYTF. In DNA, the CDR3 is TGTGCCAGCAGGAAAACCATCGGGGGGAACTATGGCTACACCTTC.